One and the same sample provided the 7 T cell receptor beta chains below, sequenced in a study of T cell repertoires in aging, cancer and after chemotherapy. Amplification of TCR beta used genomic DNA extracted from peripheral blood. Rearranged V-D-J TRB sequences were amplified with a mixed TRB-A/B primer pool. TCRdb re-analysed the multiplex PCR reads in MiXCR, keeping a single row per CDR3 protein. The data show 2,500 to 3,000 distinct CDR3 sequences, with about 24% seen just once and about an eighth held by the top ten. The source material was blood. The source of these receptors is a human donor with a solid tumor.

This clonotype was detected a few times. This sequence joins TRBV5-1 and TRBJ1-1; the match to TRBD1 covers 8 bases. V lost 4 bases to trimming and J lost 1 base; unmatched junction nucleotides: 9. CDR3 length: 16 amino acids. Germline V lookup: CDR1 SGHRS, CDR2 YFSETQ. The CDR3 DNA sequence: TGCGCCAGCAGCCCCGGTGGGACAGGATCGAACACTGAAGCTTTCTTT. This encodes CASSPGGTGSNTEAFF. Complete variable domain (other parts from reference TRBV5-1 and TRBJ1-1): KAGVTQTPRYLIKTRGQQVTLSCSPISGHRSVSWYQQTPGQGLQFLFEYFSETQRNKGNFPGRFSGRQFSNSRSEMNVSTLELGDSALYLCASSPGGTGSNTEAFFGQGTRLTVV.

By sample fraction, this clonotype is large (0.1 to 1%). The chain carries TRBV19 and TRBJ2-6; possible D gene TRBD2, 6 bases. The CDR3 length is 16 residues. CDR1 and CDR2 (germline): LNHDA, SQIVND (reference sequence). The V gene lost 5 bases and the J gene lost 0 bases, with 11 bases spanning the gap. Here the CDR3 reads CASSQGLLSGANVLTF. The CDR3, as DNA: TGTGCCAGTAGTCAGGGACTGCTCTCTGGGGCCAACGTCCTGACTTTC. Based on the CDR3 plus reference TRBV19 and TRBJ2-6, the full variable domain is DGGITQSPKYLFRKEGQNVTLSCEQNLNHDAMYWYRQDPGQGLRLIYYSQIVNDFQKGDIAEGYSVSREKKESFPLTVTSAQKNPTAFYLCASSQGLLSGANVLTFGAGSRLTVL.

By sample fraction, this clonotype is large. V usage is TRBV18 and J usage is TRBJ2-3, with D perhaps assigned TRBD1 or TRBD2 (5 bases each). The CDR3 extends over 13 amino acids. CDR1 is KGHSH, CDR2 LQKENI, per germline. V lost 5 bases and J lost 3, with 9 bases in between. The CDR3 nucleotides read TGTGCCAGCTCAGGGACGGTTACAGATACGCAGTATTTT. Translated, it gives CASSGTVTDTQYF.

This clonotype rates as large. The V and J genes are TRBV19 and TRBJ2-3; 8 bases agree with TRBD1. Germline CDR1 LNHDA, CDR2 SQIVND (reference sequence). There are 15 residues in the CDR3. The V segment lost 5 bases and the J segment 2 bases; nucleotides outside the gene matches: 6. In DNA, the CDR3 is TGTGCCAGTAGTCCTCGACAGGGGTCCACAGATACGCAGTATTTT. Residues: CASSPRQGSTDTQYF.

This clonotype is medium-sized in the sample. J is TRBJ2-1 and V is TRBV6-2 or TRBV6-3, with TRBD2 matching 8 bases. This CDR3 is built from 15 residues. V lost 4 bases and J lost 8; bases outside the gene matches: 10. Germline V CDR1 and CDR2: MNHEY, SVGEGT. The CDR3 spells CASSSGLAVWYEQFF. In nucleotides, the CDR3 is TGTGCCAGCAGTTCAGGACTAGCAGTTTGGTATGAGCAGTTCTTC.

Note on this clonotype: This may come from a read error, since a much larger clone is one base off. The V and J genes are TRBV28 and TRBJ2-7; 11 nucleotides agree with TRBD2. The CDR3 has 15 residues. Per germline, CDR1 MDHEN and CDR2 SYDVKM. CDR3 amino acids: CASTLPGLAAYQQYF. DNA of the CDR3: TGTGCCAGCACCCTACCGGGACTAGCGGCCTACCAGCAGTACTTC.

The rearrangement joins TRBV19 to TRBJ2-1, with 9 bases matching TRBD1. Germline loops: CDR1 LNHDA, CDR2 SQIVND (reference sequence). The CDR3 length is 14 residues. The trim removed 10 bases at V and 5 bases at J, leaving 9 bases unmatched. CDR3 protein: CATGQGSIDNEQFF. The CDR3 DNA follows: TGTGCCACGGGACAGGGATCCATTGACAATGAGCAGTTCTTC.